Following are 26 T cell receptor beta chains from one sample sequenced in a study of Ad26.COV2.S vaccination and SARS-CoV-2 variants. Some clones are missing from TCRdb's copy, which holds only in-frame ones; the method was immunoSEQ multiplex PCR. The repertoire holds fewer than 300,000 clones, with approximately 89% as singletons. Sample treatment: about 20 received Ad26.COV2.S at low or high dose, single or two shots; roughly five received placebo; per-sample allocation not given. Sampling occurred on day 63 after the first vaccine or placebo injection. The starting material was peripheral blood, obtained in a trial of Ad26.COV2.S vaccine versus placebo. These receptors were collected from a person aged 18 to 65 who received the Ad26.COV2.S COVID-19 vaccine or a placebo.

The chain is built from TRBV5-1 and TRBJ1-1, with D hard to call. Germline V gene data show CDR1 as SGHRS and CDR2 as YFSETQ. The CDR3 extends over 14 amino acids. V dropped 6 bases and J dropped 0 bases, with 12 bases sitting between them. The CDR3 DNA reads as TGCGCCAGCAACTTCGACCTCATGAACACTGAAGCTTTCTTT. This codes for CASNFDLMNTEAFF. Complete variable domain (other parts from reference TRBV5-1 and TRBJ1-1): KAGVTQTPRYLIKTRGQQVTLSCSPISGHRSVSWYQQTPGQGLQFLFEYFSETQRNKGNFPGRFSGRQFSNSRSEMNVSTLELGDSALYLCASNFDLMNTEAFFGQGTRLTVV.

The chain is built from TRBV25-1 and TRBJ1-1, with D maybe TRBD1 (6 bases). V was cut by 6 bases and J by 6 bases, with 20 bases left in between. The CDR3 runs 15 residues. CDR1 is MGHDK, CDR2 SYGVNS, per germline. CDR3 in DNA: TGTGCCAGCAGCCCTTGGGGGGGCGGGTCGGCTGAAGCTTTCTTT. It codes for CASSPWGGGSAEAFF.

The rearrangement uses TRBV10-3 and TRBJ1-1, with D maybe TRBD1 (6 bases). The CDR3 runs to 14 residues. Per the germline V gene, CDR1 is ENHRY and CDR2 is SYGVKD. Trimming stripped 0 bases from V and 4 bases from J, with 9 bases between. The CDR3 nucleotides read TGTGCCATCAGTGAGTCGATAGGGGGCACTGAAGCTTTCTTT. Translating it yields CAISESIGGTEAFF.

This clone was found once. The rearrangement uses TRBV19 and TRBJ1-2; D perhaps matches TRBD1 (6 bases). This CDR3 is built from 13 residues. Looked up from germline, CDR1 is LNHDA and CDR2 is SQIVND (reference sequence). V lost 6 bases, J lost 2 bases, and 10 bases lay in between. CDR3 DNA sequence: TGTGCCAGTAGAAGGGGGGGGAACTATGGCTACACCTTC. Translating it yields CASRRGGNYGYTF.

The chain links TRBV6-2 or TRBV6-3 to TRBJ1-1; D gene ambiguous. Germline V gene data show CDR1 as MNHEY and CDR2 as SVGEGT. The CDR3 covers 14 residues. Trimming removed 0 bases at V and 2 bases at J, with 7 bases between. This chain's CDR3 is CASSYSEINTEAFF. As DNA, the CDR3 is TGTGCCAGCAGTTACTCCGAAATTAACACTGAAGCTTTCTTT.

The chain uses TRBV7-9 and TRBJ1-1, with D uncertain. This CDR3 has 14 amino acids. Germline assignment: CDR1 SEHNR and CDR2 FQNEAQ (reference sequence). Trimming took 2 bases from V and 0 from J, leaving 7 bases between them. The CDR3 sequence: CASSLKGLNTEAFF. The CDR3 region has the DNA TGTGCCAGCAGCTTAAAGGGCCTGAACACTGAAGCTTTCTTT.

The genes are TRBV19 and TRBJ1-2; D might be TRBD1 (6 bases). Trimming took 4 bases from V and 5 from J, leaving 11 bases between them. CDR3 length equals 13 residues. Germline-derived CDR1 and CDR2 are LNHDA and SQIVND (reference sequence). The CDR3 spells CASSTPQGYGYTF. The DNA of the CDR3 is TGTGCCAGTAGTACCCCACAGGGATATGGCTACACCTTC.

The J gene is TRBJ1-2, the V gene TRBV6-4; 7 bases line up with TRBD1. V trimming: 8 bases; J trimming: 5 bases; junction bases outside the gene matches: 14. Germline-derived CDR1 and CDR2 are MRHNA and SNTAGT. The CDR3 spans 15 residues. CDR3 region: CASAIQGSSRYGYTF. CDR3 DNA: TGTGCCAGCGCCATACAGGGGTCCTCGAGATATGGCTACACCTTC.

CDR3 amino acids: CASSYSDGTAYEQYF. The CDR3 DNA follows: TGTGCCAGCAGTTACTCGGATGGGACAGCCTACGAGCAGTACTTC. The V call is TRBV6-5, the J call TRBJ2-7; 7 nucleotides align to TRBD1. Losses at the gene ends were 0 bases for V and 2 bases for J; bases not matched to a gene: 4. This CDR3 has 15 amino acids. Germline-derived CDR1 and CDR2 are MNHEY and SVGAGI.

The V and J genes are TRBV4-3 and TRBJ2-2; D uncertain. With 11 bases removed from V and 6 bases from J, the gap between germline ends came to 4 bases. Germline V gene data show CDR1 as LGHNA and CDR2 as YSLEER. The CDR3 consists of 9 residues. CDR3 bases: TGCGCCCGCCCCGGGGAGCTGTTTTTT. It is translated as CARPGELFF.

CDR3 amino acids: CASGIDWPQHF. The CDR3 DNA reads as TGTGCTAGTGGTATTGACTGGCCCCAGCATTTT. V usage is TRBV12-5 and J usage is TRBJ1-5; D ambiguous. Germline V gene lookup returns CDR1 LGHNT and CDR2 FRNRAP. Trimming removed 5 bases from V and 9 bases from J, with 8 bases in between. This CDR3 spans 11 amino acids.

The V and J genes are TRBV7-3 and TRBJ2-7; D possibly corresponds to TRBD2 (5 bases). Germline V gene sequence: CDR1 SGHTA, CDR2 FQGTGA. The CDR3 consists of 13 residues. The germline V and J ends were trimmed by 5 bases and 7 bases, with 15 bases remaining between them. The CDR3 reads CASSLGRGNEQYF. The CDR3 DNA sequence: TGTGCCAGCAGCCTGGGTCGAGGGAATGAGCAGTACTTC.

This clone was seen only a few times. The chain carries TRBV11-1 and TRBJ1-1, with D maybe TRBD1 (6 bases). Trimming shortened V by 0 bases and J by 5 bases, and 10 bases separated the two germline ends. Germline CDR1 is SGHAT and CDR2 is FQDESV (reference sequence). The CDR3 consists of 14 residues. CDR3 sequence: CASSLARGRTEAFF. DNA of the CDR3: TGTGCCAGCAGCTTAGCACGGGGGCGAACTGAAGCTTTCTTT.

The CDR3 DNA reads as TGTGCCATCAGACCGGGACAGAACTATGGCTACACCTTC. Its translation: CAIRPGQNYGYTF. The V and J genes are TRBV10-3 and TRBJ1-2; the match to TRBD1 covers 7 bases. Unmatched junction bases numbered 3, after V lost 6 bases and J lost 2 bases. CDR3 length: 13 amino acids. Germline CDR1 and CDR2: ENHRY and SYGVKD.

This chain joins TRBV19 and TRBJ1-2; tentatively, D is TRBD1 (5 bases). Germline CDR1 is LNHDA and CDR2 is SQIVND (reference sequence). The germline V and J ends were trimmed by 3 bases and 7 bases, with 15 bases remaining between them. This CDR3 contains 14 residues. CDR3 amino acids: CASSMMGQGGGYTF. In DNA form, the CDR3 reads TGTGCCAGTAGTATGATGGGTCAGGGAGGTGGCTACACCTTC.

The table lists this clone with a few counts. The CDR3 DNA reads as TGTGCCAGCAGCCCGCAAGGCGAGGGAGGGCAGCCCCAGCATTTT. This translates into CASSPQGEGGQPQHF. The J gene is TRBJ1-5, the V gene TRBV3-1 (or the pseudogene TRBV3-2), with D unclear. Trimming took off 4 bases at V and 7 bases at J, with 17 bases between the two ends. The CDR3 runs 15 residues. Per the germline V gene, CDR1 is LGHDT and CDR2 is YNNKEL (reference sequence).

This CDR3 is CATPWWRRETQYF. For the CDR3, the DNA is TGTGCCACCCCGTGGTGGCGTAGGGAGACCCAGTACTTC. This sequence joins TRBV24-1 and TRBJ2-5, with unresolved D. V was pared by 9 bases and J by 5 bases, with 15 bases between. Looked up from germline, CDR1 is KGHDR and CDR2 is SFDVKD. The CDR3 length is 13 residues.

CDR3 nucleotide sequence: TGTGCCAGCAGCCAGGTCCTGGGGACAGAAAATGAAAAACTGTTTTTT. Translated: CASSQVLGTENEKLFF. This rearrangement joins TRBV3-1 (or the pseudogene TRBV3-2) to TRBJ1-4; 7 bases match TRBD1. V shed 3 bases and J 5 bases; nucleotides not matched to a gene: 9. Germline lookup yields CDR1 LGHDT and CDR2 YNNKEL (reference sequence). The CDR3 contains 16 residues.

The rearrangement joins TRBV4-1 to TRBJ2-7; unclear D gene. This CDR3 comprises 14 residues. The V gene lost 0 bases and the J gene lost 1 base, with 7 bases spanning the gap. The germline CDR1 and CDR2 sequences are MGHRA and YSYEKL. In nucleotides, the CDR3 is TGCGCCAGCAGCCAAGAGGGCGGATCCTACGAGCAGTACTTC. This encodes CASSQEGGSYEQYF.

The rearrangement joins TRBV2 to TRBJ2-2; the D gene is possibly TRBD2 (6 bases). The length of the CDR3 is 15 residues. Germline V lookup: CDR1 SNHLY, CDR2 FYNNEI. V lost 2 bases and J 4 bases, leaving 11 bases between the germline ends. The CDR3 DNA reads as TGTGCCAGCAGTGAATTAGTGGGGGGCACCGGGGAGCTGTTTTTT. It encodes CASSELVGGTGELFF.

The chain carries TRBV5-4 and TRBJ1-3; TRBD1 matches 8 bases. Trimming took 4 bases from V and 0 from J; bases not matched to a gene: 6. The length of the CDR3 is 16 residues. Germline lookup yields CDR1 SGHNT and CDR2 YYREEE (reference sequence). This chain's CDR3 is CASSSRGLPSGNTIYF. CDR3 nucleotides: TGTGCCAGCAGCAGCAGGGGGCTACCCTCTGGAAACACCATATATTTT.

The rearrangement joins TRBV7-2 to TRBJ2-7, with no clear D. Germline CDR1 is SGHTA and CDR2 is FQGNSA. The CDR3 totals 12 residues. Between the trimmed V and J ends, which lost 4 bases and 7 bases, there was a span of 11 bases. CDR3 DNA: TGTGCCAGCAGCTCAATCCCTCAGGAGCAGTACTTC. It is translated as CASSSIPQEQYF.

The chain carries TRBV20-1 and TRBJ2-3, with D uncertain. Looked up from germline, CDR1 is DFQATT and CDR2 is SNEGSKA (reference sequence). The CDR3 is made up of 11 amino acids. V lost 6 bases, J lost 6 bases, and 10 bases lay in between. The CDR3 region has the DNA TGCAGTGCCCCCCGGCGGGATACGCAGTATTTT. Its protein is CSAPRRDTQYF.

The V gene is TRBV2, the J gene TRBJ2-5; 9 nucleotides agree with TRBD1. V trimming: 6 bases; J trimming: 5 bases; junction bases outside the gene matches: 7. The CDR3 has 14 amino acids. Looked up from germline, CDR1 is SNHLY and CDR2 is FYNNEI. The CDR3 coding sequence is TGTGCCAGCAGGAAGACAGGGGGTGGGGAGACCCAGTACTTC. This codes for CASRKTGGGETQYF.

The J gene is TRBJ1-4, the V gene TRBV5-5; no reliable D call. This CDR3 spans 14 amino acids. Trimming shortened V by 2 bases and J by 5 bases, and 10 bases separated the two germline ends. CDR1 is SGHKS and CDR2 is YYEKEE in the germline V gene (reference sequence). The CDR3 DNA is TGTGCCAGCAGCTTAGGGCTTATGAATGAAAAACTGTTTTTT. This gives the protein CASSLGLMNEKLFF.

The chain's CDR3 is CASSFGQGEGYTF. The CDR3 DNA reads as TGTGCCAGCAGCTTCGGTCAGGGGGAGGGCTACACCTTC. V and J are TRBV5-6 and TRBJ1-2, with 7 bases lining up with TRBD1. Trimming removed 2 bases from V and 8 bases from J; junction bases left unmatched: 6. The germline V gene encodes CDR1 SGHDT and CDR2 YYEEEE. The CDR3 is made up of 13 amino acids.